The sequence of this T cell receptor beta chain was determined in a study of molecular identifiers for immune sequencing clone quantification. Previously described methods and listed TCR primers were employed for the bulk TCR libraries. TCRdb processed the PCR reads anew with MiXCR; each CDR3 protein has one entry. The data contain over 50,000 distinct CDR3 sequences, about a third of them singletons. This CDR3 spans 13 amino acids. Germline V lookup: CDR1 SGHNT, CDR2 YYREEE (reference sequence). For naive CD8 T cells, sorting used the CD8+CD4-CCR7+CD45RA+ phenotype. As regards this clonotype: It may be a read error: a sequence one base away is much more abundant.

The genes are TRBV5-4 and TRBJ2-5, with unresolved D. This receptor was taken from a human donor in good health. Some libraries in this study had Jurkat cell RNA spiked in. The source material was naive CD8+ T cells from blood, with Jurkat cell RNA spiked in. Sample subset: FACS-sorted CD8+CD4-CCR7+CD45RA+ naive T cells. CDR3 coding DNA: TGTGCCAGCAGCTTTGGCAGCCAAGAGGCCCAGTACTTC. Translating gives CASSFGSQEAQYF.